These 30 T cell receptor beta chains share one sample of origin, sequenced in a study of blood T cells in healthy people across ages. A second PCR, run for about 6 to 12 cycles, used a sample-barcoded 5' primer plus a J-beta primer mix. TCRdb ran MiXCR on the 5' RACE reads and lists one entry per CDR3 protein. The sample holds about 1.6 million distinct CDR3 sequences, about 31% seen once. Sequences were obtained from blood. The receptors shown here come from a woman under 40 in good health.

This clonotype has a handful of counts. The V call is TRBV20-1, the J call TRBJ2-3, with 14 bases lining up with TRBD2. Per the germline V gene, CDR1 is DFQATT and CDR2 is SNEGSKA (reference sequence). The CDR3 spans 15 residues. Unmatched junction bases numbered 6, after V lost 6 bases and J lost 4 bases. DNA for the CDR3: TGCAGTGCCCGACTAGCGGGAGGGCGGTCAGATACGCAGTATTTT. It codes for CSARLAGGRSDTQYF.

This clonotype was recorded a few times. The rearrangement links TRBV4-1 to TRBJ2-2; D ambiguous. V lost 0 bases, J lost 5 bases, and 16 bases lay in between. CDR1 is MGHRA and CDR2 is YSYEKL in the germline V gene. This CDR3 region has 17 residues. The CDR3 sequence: CASSQDWTRDLTGELFF. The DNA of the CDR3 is TGCGCCAGCAGCCAAGATTGGACCCGAGACTTAACCGGGGAGCTGTTTTTT.

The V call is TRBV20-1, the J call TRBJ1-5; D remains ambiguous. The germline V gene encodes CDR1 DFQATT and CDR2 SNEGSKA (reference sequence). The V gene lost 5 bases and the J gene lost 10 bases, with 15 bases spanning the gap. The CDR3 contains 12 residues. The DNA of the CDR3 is TGCAGTGCTTTCCGCCCCGCAAGCCCCCAGCATTTT. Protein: CSAFRPASPQHF.

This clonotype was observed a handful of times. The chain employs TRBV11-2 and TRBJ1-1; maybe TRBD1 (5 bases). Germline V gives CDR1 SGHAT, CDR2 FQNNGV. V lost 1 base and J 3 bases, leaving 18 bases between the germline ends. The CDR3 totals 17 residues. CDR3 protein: CASSLVAPRVPDTEAFF. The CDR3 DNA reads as TGTGCCAGCAGCTTAGTAGCACCCAGGGTACCGGACACTGAAGCTTTCTTT. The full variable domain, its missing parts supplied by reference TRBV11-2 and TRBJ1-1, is EAGVAQSPRYKIIEKRQSVAFWCNPISGHATLYWYQQILGQGPKLLIQFQNNGVVDDSQLPKDRFSAERLKGVDSTLKIQPAKLEDSAVYLCASSLVAPRVPDTEAFFGQGTRLTVV.

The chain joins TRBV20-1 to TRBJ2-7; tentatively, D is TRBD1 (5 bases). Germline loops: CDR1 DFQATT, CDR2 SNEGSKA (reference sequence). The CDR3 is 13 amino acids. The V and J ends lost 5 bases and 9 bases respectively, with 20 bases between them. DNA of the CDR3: TGCAGTGCTCTGGGCCCAGGGCCAGTTGGGCAGTACTTC. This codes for CSALGPGPVGQYF.

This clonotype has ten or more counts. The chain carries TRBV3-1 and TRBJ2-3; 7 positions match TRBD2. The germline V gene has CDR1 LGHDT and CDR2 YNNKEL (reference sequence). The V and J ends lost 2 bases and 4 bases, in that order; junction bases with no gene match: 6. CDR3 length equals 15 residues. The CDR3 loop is CASSQTLGRADTQYF. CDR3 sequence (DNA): TGTGCCAGCAGCCAAACTCTTGGGAGGGCAGATACGCAGTATTTT.

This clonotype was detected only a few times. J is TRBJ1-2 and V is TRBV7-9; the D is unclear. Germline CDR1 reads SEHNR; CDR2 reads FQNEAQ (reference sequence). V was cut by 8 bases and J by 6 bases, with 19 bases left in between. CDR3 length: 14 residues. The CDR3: CASDGDLDVHGYTF. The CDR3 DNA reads TGTGCCAGCGACGGAGACCTCGATGTACATGGCTACACCTTC.

CDR3 sequence: CASSRLAGINEQFF. The CDR3 coding sequence is TGTGCCAGCAGCCGATTAGCGGGCATAAATGAGCAGTTCTTC. The genes are TRBV6-6 and TRBJ2-1, with 7 positions matching TRBD2. The CDR3 sequence is 14 residues long. The germline V gene has CDR1 MNHNY and CDR2 SVGAGI (reference sequence). The V gene end was trimmed by 6 bases and the J gene end by 7 bases; junction bases not matched to a gene: 9.

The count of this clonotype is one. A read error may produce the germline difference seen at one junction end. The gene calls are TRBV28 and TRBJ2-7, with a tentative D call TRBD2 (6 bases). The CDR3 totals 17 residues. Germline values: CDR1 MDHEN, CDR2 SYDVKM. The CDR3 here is CASSFYPMVAVSYDQYF. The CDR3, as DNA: TGTGCCAGCAGTTTCTACCCGATGGTAGCGGTCTCCTACGATCAGTACTTC.

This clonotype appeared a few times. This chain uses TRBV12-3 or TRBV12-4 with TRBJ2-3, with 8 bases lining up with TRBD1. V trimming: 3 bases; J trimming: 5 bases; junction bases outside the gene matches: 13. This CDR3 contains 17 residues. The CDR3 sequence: CASSFHPDREEGDTQYF. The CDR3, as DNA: TGTGCCAGCAGTTTTCACCCGGACAGGGAAGAGGGAGATACGCAGTATTTT.

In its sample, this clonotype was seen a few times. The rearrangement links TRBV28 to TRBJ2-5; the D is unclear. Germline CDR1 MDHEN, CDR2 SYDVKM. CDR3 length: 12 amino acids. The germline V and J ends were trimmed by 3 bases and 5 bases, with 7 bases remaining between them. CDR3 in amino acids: CASSFLTETQYF. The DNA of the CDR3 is TGTGCCAGCAGTTTCTTAACCGAGACCCAGTACTTC. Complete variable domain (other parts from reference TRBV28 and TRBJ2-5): DVKVTQSSRYLVKRTGEKVFLECVQDMDHENMFWYRQDPGLGLRLIYFSYDVKMKEKGDIPEGYSVSREKKERFSLILESASTNQTSMYLCASSFLTETQYFGPGTRLLVL.

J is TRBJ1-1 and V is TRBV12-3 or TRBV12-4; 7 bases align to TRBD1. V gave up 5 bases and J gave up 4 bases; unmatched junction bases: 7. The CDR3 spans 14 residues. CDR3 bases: TGTGCCAGCAGTATTGACAGGGCCGGCACTGAAGCTTTCTTT. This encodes CASSIDRAGTEAFF.

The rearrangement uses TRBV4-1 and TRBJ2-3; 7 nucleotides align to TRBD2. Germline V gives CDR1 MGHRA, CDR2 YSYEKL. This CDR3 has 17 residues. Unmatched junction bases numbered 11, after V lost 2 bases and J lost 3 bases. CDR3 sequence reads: CASSQIQWGGRTDTQYF. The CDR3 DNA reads TGCGCCAGCAGCCAAATCCAATGGGGCGGGAGAACAGATACGCAGTATTTT.

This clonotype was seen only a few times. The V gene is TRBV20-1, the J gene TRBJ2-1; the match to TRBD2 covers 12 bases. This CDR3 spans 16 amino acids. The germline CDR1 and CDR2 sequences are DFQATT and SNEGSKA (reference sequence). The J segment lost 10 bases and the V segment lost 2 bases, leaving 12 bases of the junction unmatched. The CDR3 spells CSARILVRLAGEEQFF. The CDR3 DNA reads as TGCAGTGCTAGAATCTTGGTGAGACTAGCGGGAGAAGAGCAGTTCTTC.

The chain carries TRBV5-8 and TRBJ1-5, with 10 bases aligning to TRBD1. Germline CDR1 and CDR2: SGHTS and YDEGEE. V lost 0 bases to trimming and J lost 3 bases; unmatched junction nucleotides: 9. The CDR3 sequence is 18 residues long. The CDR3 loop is CASSLAGQGTAFNQPQHF. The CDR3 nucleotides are TGTGCCAGCAGCTTGGCGGGACAGGGGACCGCCTTCAATCAGCCCCAGCATTTT.

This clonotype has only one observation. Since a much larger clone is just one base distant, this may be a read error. DNA for the CDR3: TGCAGCGTTGTTGGGGAACAGTCATACGAGCAGTACTTC. The encoded protein is CSVVGEQSYEQYF. The V and J genes are TRBV29-1 and TRBJ2-5; D call uncertain. The closer fit of TRBJ2-7 to the DNA end suggests the J call may be wrong. CDR3 length: 13 amino acids. Germline loops: CDR1 SQVTM, CDR2 ANQGSEA.

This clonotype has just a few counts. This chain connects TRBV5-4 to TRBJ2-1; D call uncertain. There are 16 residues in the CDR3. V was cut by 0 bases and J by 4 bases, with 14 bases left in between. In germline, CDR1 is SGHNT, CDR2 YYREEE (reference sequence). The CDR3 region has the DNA TGTGCCAGCAGCTTGGAAGGTAGCAAGTCTTACAATGAGCAGTTCTTC. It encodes CASSLEGSKSYNEQFF.

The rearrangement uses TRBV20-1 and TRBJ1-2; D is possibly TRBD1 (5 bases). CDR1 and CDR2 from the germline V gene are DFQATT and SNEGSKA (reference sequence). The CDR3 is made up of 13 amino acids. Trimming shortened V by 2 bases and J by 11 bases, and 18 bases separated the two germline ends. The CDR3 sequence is CSARMGPDRGYTF. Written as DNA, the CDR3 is TGCAGTGCTAGAATGGGACCTGATCGGGGTTACACCTTC.

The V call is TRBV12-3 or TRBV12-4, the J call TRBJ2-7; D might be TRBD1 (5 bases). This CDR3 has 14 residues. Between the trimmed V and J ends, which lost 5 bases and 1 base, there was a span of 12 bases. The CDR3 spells CASSPREGSYEQYF. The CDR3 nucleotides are TGTGCCAGCAGTCCCAGGGAAGGGTCCTACGAGCAGTACTTC.

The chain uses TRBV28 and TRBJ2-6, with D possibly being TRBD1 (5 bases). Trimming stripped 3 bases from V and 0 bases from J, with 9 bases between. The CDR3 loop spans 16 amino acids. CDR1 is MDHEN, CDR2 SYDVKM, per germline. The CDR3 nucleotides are TGTGCCAGCAGTTTTCAGGGCTTCTCTGGGGCCAACGTCCTGACTTTC. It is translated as CASSFQGFSGANVLTF.

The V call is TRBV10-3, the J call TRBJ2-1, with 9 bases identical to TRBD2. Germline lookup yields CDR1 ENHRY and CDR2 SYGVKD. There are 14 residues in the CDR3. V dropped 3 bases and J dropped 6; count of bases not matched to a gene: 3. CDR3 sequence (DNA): TGTGCCATCAGTGATAGGACTAGCGTCAATGAGCAGTTCTTC. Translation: CAISDRTSVNEQFF.

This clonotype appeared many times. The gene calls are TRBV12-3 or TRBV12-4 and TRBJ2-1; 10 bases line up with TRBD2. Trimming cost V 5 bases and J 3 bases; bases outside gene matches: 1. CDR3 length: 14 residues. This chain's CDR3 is CASSTSGVYNEQFF. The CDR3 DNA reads TGTGCCAGCAGTACTAGCGGGGTCTACAATGAGCAGTTCTTC.

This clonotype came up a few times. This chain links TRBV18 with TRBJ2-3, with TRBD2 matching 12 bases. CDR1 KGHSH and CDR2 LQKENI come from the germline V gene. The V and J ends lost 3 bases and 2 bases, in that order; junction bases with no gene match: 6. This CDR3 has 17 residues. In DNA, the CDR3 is TGTGCCAGCTCACCGACCCTAGCGGGAGGGGCCACAGATACGCAGTATTTT. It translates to CASSPTLAGGATDTQYF.

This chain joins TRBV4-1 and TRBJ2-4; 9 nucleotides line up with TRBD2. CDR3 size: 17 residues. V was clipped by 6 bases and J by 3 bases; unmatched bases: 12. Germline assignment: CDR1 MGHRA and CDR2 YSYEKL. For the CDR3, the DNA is TGCGCCAGCAGTAGTCTAGCGGGAAGGGTCGGCAAAAACATTCAGTACTTC. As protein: CASSSLAGRVGKNIQYF.

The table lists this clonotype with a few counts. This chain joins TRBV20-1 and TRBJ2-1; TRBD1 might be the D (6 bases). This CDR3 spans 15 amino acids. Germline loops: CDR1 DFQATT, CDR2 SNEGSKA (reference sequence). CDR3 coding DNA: TGCAGCTTATATACAGGGCAGAGCCTAGGGAATGAGCAGTTCTTC. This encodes CSLYTGQSLGNEQFF.

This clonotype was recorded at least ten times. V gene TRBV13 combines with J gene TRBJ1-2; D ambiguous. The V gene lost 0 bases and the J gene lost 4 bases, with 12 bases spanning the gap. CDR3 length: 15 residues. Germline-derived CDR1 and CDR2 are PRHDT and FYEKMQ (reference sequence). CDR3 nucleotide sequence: TGTGCCAGCAGCTTAGGCCTAGGCCGGTCCTATGGCTACACCTTC. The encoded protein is CASSLGLGRSYGYTF.

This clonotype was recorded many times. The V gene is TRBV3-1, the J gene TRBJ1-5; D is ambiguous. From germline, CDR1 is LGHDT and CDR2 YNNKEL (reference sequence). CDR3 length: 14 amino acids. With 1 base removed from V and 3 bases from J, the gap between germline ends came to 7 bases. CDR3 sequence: CASSQVGTNQPQHF. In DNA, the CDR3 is TGTGCCAGCAGCCAAGTGGGCACCAATCAGCCCCAGCATTTT.

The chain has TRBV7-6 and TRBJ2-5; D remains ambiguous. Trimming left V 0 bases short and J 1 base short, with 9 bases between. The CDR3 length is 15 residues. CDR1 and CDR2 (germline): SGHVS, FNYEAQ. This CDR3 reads CASSLAYQIQETQYF. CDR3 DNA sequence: TGTGCCAGCAGCTTAGCGTACCAGATCCAAGAGACCCAGTACTTC. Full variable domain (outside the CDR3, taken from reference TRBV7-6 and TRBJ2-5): GAGVSQSPRYKVTKRGQDVALRCDPISGHVSLYWYRQALGQGPEFLTYFNYEAQQDKSGLPNDRFSAERPEGSISTLTIQRTEQRDSAMYRCASSLAYQIQETQYFGPGTRLLVL.

The CDR3 DNA reads TGTGCCAGCAGCGGATTCGCGCAGTATTTT. This translates into CASSGFAQYF. J is TRBJ2-3 and V is TRBV2, with D hard to call. V lost 6 bases, J lost 10 bases, and 8 bases lay in between. Germline-derived CDR1 and CDR2 are SNHLY and FYNNEI. The CDR3 loop spans 10 amino acids.

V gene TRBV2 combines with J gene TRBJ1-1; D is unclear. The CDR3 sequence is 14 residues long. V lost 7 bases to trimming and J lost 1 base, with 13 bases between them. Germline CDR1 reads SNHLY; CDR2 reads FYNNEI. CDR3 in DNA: TGTGCCAGCATAAAGGCCCTTACGAACACTGAAGCTTTCTTT. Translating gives CASIKALTNTEAFF.